The 9 T cell receptor beta chains reported below all come from one sample, sequenced in a study of T cells after yellow fever vaccination (dated by TCRdb to the late 2010s). This sample's treatment or condition label indicates: live attenuated yellow fever vaccine strain. Receptor libraries were prepared by 5' RACE. Instrument used: Illumina HiSeq 2500. TCRdb handled the public reads itself, with Q25 trimming in fastp and clone calling in MiXCR, and kept productive beta chains. Merged by CDR3 protein, the rows form single entries marked with the most common genes and DNA. The sample table shows approximately 140,000 distinct CDR3 sequences, and roughly 8.2% are seen once. The ten largest account for 0.73% of the sample. The sequenced sample was CD4+ T cells sorted from PBMCs, obtained 5 days after the yellow fever booster vaccination. The source of these receptors is a man under 40 who received the YFV17D yellow fever vaccine.

The chain combines TRBV3-1 with TRBJ2-3; a weak D match, TRBD2 (6 bases). The germline V gene encodes CDR1 LGHDT and CDR2 YNNKEL (reference sequence). The CDR3 runs 17 residues. Trimming removed 5 bases from V and 1 base from J, with 19 bases in between. CDR3 DNA sequence: TGTGCCAGCAGCACAAGGGGTGCGGGACCGCGCACAGATACGCAGTATTTT. Its protein is CASSTRGAGPRTDTQYF.

This clonotype was seen only a few times. J is TRBJ2-2 and V is TRBV7-2; TRBD2 might be the D (6 bases). V lost 5 bases, J lost 0 bases, and 7 bases lay in between. CDR1 is SGHTA, CDR2 FQGNSA, per germline. The CDR3 loop spans 14 amino acids. This CDR3 reads CASSPSANTGELFF. For the CDR3, the DNA is TGTGCCAGCAGCCCTAGCGCGAACACCGGGGAGCTGTTTTTT.

This clonotype was seen ten or more times. The chain recombines TRBV19 with TRBJ1-5, with TRBD1 matching 7 bases. Germline V gives CDR1 LNHDA, CDR2 SQIVND (reference sequence). There are 16 residues in the CDR3. The V segment lost 6 bases and the J segment 2 bases; nucleotides outside the gene matches: 10. The CDR3 protein is CASSPPDGQGNQPQHF. The CDR3, as DNA: TGTGCCAGTAGCCCCCCTGACGGACAGGGCAATCAGCCCCAGCATTTT.

To note about this clonotype: The junction and the germline gene differ at one end; a read error may be behind it. The CDR3 spells CPSSIRFDYEQYF. As DNA, the CDR3 is TGTCCCAGCAGCATACGGTTTGACTACGAGCAGTACTTC. The chain couples TRBV5-3 to TRBJ2-7; D is unresolved. TRBV5-3 is an ORF for which the function is uncertain. The CDR3 length is 13 residues.

This clonotype was seen many times. The chain couples TRBV20-1 to TRBJ2-1; D might be TRBD2 (5 bases). CDR1 is DFQATT and CDR2 is SNEGSKA in the germline V gene (reference sequence). Trimming pared 1 base from V and 1 base from J, leaving 8 bases between. The CDR3 is made up of 14 amino acids. The chain's CDR3 is CSARARESYNEQFF. Written as DNA, the CDR3 is TGCAGTGCTAGAGCGAGGGAGTCCTACAATGAGCAGTTCTTC.

Comment on this clonotype: A junction boundary mismatches the germline segment, possibly from a read error. The V and J genes are TRBV2 and TRBJ2-7; maybe TRBD1 (5 bases). CDR3 length equals 13 residues. Germline CDR1 reads SNHLY; CDR2 reads FYNNEI. The CDR3 reads CASGDSRYYEQYF. As DNA, the CDR3 is TGTGCCAGCGGTGACAGTCGCTACTACGAGCAGTACTTC.

This clonotype came up many times. The V call is TRBV7-2, the J call TRBJ2-1; D ambiguous. Trimming left V 5 bases short and J 15 bases short, with 14 bases between. The V gene's germline CDR1 is SGHTA and CDR2 FQGNSA. This CDR3 comprises 11 residues. The chain's CDR3 is CASSPSTRRFF. The CDR3 coding sequence is TGTGCCAGCAGCCCCTCCACCCGCCGGTTCTTC.

Many counts were recorded for this clonotype. This sequence joins TRBV18 and TRBJ1-4; no firm D call. This CDR3 comprises 16 residues. V was pared by 1 base and J by 0 bases, with 9 bases between. Germline lookup yields CDR1 KGHSH and CDR2 LQKENI. CDR3 in amino acids: CASSPQSPATNEKLFF. The CDR3, as DNA: TGTGCCAGCTCACCACAGTCGCCAGCAACTAATGAAAAACTGTTTTTT. Filled out from reference TRBV18 and TRBJ1-4, the complete variable domain reads NAGVMQNPRHLVRRRGQEARLRCSPMKGHSHVYWYRQLPEEGLKFMVYLQKENIIDESGMPKERFSAEFPKEGPSILRIQQVVRGDSAAYFCASSPQSPATNEKLFFGSGTQLSVL.

This clonotype was counted ten times or more. This chain connects TRBV9 to TRBJ2-1; TRBD2 agrees at 8 bases. The trim removed 4 bases at V and 9 bases at J, leaving 6 bases unmatched. The CDR3 spans 13 residues. Germline-derived CDR1 and CDR2 are SGDLS and YYNGEE. The CDR3, as DNA: TGTGCCAGCAGCAAAATTAGCGGGGTTGAGCAGTTCTTC. Translated, it gives CASSKISGVEQFF.